This TCR beta chain was observed in a study of CD8 T cells in Susac syndrome. Study-level information: At blood draw, Susac syndrome patients were therapy-naive, on corticosteroids, or on intravenous immunoglobulin alone.

It was with random hexamers that roughly 0.45 to 1 ug RNA was reverse transcribed. The method of amplification for TCR beta CDR3 was immunoSEQ multiplex PCR, covering 54 Vbeta and 13 Jbeta. TCRdb called the immunoSEQ multiplex PCR reads again in MiXCR, with one record for every CDR3 protein. Of 200,000 to 300,000 distinct CDR3 sequences in the sample, 90% to 97% are singletons; the top ten hold around 0.1%. Trimming removed 7 bases at V and 11 bases at J, with 21 bases between. The CDR3 is made up of 13 amino acids. Germline CDR1 is DFQATT and CDR2 is SNEGSKA (reference sequence). This clonotype was seen a single time. Sequencing of TCR beta was performed on blood CD8+ T cells and on blood CD4+ T cells. Patients with Susac syndrome met the recently defined diagnostic criteria for definite or probable disease.

V is TRBV20-1 and J is TRBJ2-1; D is unresolved. The clonotype was recovered from a human donor with Susac syndrome. Sequencing input: CD4+ T cells from PBMCs. The CDR3, as DNA: TGCAGTGAGTCGGGCGCCACCCTAGGCCAGCAGTTCTTC. Translated: CSESGATLGQQFF.